The 11 T cell receptor beta chains in this list originate from one sample, sequenced in a study of shared clonotypes between healthy human individuals. CD45RO-negative CD8 cells positively selected for CCR7 made up the naive population, which excluded terminally differentiated effector memory CD45RA+ cells. TCRdb's copy holds only in-frame clones and misses some; the assay was immunoSEQ multiplex PCR. The sample yields around 2,000,000 clones, about 94% seen once. Sequencing was carried out using naive CD8+ T cells sorted from blood. These receptor sequences come from a young man in good health.

The chain employs TRBV13 and TRBJ2-7; 9 bases align to TRBD2. J was trimmed by 1 base and V by 5 bases; bases with no gene match: 6. Germline V CDR1 and CDR2: PRHDT, FYEKMQ (reference sequence). The CDR3 length is 15 residues. This chain's CDR3 is CASSRTSATSYEQYF. Written as DNA, the CDR3 is TGTGCCAGCAGCCGGACTAGCGCAACATCCTACGAGCAGTACTTC.

The chain links TRBV30 to TRBJ1-1; D gene uncertain. The V and J ends lost 2 bases and 4 bases respectively, with 11 bases between them. The CDR3 is 13 residues long. In germline, CDR1 is GTSNPN, CDR2 SVGIG (reference sequence). The CDR3 nucleotides read TGTGCCTGGAGTAGCAATACGGGCACTGAAGCTTTCTTT. This encodes CAWSSNTGTEAFF. The variable domain in full, with the rest retrieved from reference TRBV30 and TRBJ1-1, is SQTIHQWPATLVQPVGSPLSLECTVEGTSNPNLYWYRQAAGRGLQLLFYSVGIGQISSEVPQNLSASRPQDRQFILSSKKLLLSDSGFYLCAWSSNTGTEAFFGQGTRLTVV.

With regard to this clone: The same CDR3 is also encoded by other DNA sequences in this sample. This chain connects TRBV7-9 to TRBJ2-7, with 10 nucleotides matching TRBD1. Germline values: CDR1 SEHNR, CDR2 FQNEAQ (reference sequence). The CDR3 covers 14 residues. The V gene end was trimmed by 5 bases and the J gene end by 4 bases; junction bases not matched to a gene: 5. In DNA form, the CDR3 reads TGTGCCAGCAGCCCCAGACAGGGGGCATACGAGCAGTACTTC. This sequence encodes CASSPRQGAYEQYF. The entire variable domain, with the rest obtained from reference TRBV7-9 and TRBJ2-7, is as follows: DTGVSQNPRHKITKRGQNVTFRCDPISEHNRLYWYRQTLGQGPEFLTYFQNEAQLEKSRLLSDRFSAERPKGSFSTLEIQRTEQGDSAMYLCASSPRQGAYEQYFGPGTRLTVT.

This clone was detected only once. Other DNA sequences in the same sample also yield this CDR3. The chain combines TRBV6-5 with TRBJ2-7; D might be TRBD1 or TRBD2, each matching 5 bases. V was trimmed by 4 bases and J by 1 base, leaving 11 bases between them. The CDR3 is made up of 14 amino acids. The germline V gene has CDR1 MNHEY and CDR2 SVGAGI. CDR3 in amino acids: CASSSTGQSYEQYF. The CDR3 bases are TGTGCCAGCAGTTCTACGGGGCAATCCTACGAGCAGTACTTC.

As DNA, the CDR3 is TGTGCCAGCAGCTTGGATAGCGGGAGATCCTCCTACGAGCAGTACTTC. Translation gives CASSLDSGRSSYEQYF. The chain carries TRBV5-8 and TRBJ2-7, with 9 bases lining up with TRBD2. Per germline, CDR1 SGHTS and CDR2 YDEGEE. The CDR3 totals 16 residues. J lost 0 bases, V lost 0 bases, and 4 bases had no gene match.

The chain employs TRBV4-1 and TRBJ1-1; possibly TRBD1 for D (6 bases). Germline V gene sequence: CDR1 MGHRA, CDR2 YSYEKL. This CDR3 is 15 amino acids long. V was shortened by 4 bases and J by 4 bases, with 16 bases between the two germline ends. The CDR3 sequence: CASSRETGAGTEAFF. The CDR3 coding sequence is TGCGCCAGCAGCCGGGAGACAGGTGCAGGCACTGAAGCTTTCTTT.

This sequence joins TRBV5-6 and TRBJ1-6; possibly TRBD1 for D (5 bases). The CDR3 is 16 amino acids. The V gene's germline CDR1 is SGHDT and CDR2 YYEEEE. V was shortened by 0 bases and J by 4 bases, with 11 bases between the two germline ends. The CDR3 region is CASSLGGGGYNSPLHF. The CDR3, as DNA: TGTGCCAGCAGCTTGGGTGGGGGGGGATATAATTCACCCCTCCACTTT.

The chain has TRBV7-6 and TRBJ1-1; D not certain. The V and J ends lost 1 base and 0 bases respectively, with 9 bases between them. This CDR3 comprises 15 residues. CDR1 is SGHVS and CDR2 is FNYEAQ in the germline V gene. As DNA, the CDR3 is TGTGCCAGCAGCTTAGATCACACTTTGAACACTGAAGCTTTCTTT. Its protein product is CASSLDHTLNTEAFF.

In this sample, this clone turned up once. The chain recombines TRBV27 with TRBJ2-7; D gene unclear. Trimming pared 5 bases from V and 3 bases from J, leaving 14 bases between. CDR1 is MNHEY, CDR2 SMNVEV, per germline (reference sequence). The CDR3 is 14 amino acids. The CDR3 DNA follows: TGTGCCAGCAGTCCCATGGACGGATTCTACGAGCAGTACTTC. Amino acids: CASSPMDGFYEQYF.

About this clone itself: Other nucleotide sequences from this sample produce the same CDR3. The CDR3 DNA reads TGTGCCAGCAGTTCAGGGGTTCGGGGCTACACCTTC. It translates to CASSSGVRGYTF. This sequence joins TRBV6-5 and TRBJ1-2, with TRBD1 as a possible D gene (6 bases). The CDR3 loop spans 12 amino acids. The ends were cut back, 4 bases at V and 8 bases at J, with 11 bases in the middle. Germline V gene sequence: CDR1 MNHEY, CDR2 SVGAGI.

The chain employs TRBV4-3 and TRBJ2-1, with TRBD2 identical over 8 bases. The CDR3 totals 17 residues. The V and J ends lost 0 bases and 6 bases, in that order; junction bases with no gene match: 10. Germline loops: CDR1 LGHNA, CDR2 YSLEER. This chain's CDR3 is CASSQDKGTSFGNEQFF. CDR3 DNA sequence: TGCGCCAGCAGCCAAGATAAAGGGACTAGTTTCGGCAATGAGCAGTTCTTC.